These 20 T cell receptor beta chains came from one sample sequenced in a study of shared clonotypes between healthy human individuals. TCRdb's table, derived via immunoSEQ multiplex PCR, lists solely in-frame clones and lacks some. Found here are some 1,100,000 clones, 75% to 85% of them singletons; the top ten hold about 0.52%. Sequencing input: memory CD4+ T cells from PBMCs. Subset described: CD45RA-negative fraction. The receptors shown here come from a man between 18 and 29 years old in good health. Some clones in this sample may be carry-over from other donors' samples.

The chain employs TRBV27 and TRBJ2-5; 7 bases align to TRBD1. This CDR3 spans 16 amino acids. J was trimmed by 12 bases and V by 6 bases; bases with no gene match: 22. Germline CDR1 reads MNHEY; CDR2 reads SMNVEV (reference sequence). The CDR3 DNA follows: TGTGCCAGCAGCCACCCGGTCCGGGACAGCCTACGAGTGGAGTACTTC. Amino acid sequence: CASSHPVRDSLRVEYF.

The chain is built from TRBV15 and TRBJ2-1; 9 bases fit TRBD1. The CDR3 is 16 residues long. Germline assignment: CDR1 LNHNV and CDR2 YYDKDF (reference sequence). Losses at the gene ends were 5 bases for V and 8 bases for J; bases not matched to a gene: 13. CDR3 nucleotides: TGTGCCACCAGCGGAAGACAGGGGGAAGGTGTCGATGAGCAGTTCTTC. Its translation: CATSGRQGEGVDEQFF. The whole variable domain, remainder taken from reference TRBV15 and TRBJ2-1, is DAMVIQNPRYQVTQFGKPVTLSCSQTLNHNVMYWYQQKSSQAPKLLFHYYDKDFNNEADTPDNFQSRRPNTSFCFLDIRSPGLGDTAMYLCATSGRQGEGVDEQFFGPGTRLTVL.

The chain has TRBV5-1 and TRBJ2-5, with 12 bases identical to TRBD2. Germline V gene lookup returns CDR1 SGHRS and CDR2 YFSETQ. This CDR3 comprises 15 residues. The J segment lost 4 bases and the V segment lost 8 bases, leaving 9 bases of the junction unmatched. The CDR3 DNA sequence: TGCGCCAGTTACCGACTAGCGGGAGTTCTAGAGACCCAGTACTTC. Translated: CASYRLAGVLETQYF.

The genes are TRBV5-1 and TRBJ2-5; D is unresolved. Between the trimmed V and J ends, which lost 0 bases and 0 bases, there was a span of 9 bases. The CDR3 sequence is 15 residues long. Germline V gives CDR1 SGHRS, CDR2 YFSETQ. The CDR3 DNA sequence: TGCGCCAGCAGCTTGGAGGGTTGGGACCAAGAGACCCAGTACTTC. It encodes CASSLEGWDQETQYF.

The chain carries TRBV9 and TRBJ2-5; 9 bases align to TRBD1. V lost 4 bases, J lost 5 bases, and 9 bases stayed unmatched. This CDR3 is built from 15 residues. Germline CDR1 and CDR2: SGDLS and YYNGEE. The CDR3 nucleotides read TGTGCCAGCAGCTTGGCGGGACAGGGCTCGGAGACCCAGTACTTC. This codes for CASSLAGQGSETQYF.

This clone was observed a handful of times. J is TRBJ1-2 and V is TRBV5-6; the match to TRBD1 covers 7 bases. This CDR3 spans 13 amino acids. V shed 5 bases, J shed 3 bases, and the junction held 4 bases outside the gene matches. Germline V gene sequence: CDR1 SGHDT, CDR2 YYEEEE. DNA of the CDR3: TGTGCCAGCAGGGGGACAGCCTACTATGGCTACACCTTC. Protein sequence: CASRGTAYYGYTF. Filled out from reference TRBV5-6 and TRBJ1-2, the complete variable domain reads DAGVTQSPTHLIKTRGQQVTLRCSPKSGHDTVSWYQQALGQGPQFIFQYYEEEERQRGNFPDRFSGHQFPNYSSELNVNALLLGDSALYLCASRGTAYYGYTFGSGTRLTVV.

The chain combines TRBV9 with TRBJ2-1; 10 bases match TRBD2. The CDR3 has 17 residues. Germline V gives CDR1 SGDLS, CDR2 YYNGEE. The J segment lost 10 bases and the V segment lost 1 base, leaving 14 bases of the junction unmatched. In DNA form, the CDR3 reads TGTGCCAGCAGCGTACGTGGTGACGGCCTAGCGGGAGCCGAGCAGTTCTTC. This encodes CASSVRGDGLAGAEQFF. Looking up the rest from reference TRBV9 and TRBJ2-1 gives the full variable domain: DSGVTQTPKHLITATGQRVTLRCSPRSGDLSVYWYQQSLDQGLQFLIQYYNGEERAKGNILERFSAQQFPDLHSELNLSSLELGDSALYFCASSVRGDGLAGAEQFFGPGTRLTVL.

This clone was observed once. The gene calls are TRBV6-1 and TRBJ2-7; 9 nucleotides line up with TRBD2. V was clipped by 8 bases and J by 1 base; unmatched bases: 9. CDR3 length equals 15 residues. The germline CDR1 and CDR2 sequences are MNHNS and SASEGT. The CDR3 reads CASSVRTSASYEQYF. In DNA, the CDR3 is TGTGCCAGCTCGGTTAGGACTAGCGCTTCCTACGAGCAGTACTTC.

CDR3 nucleotide sequence: TGTGCCAGCAGTTACTCAGAGACAGGGGGGACCGGGGAGCTGTTTTTT. It specifies CASSYSETGGTGELFF. The rearrangement links TRBV6-5 to TRBJ2-2; 9 bases align to TRBD1. This CDR3 comprises 16 residues. CDR1 is MNHEY and CDR2 is SVGAGI in the germline V gene. J was trimmed by 5 bases and V by 0 bases; bases with no gene match: 4.

V and J are TRBV6-4 and TRBJ2-5; 10 bases are a match to TRBD1. V dropped 8 bases and J dropped 4; count of bases not matched to a gene: 7. The CDR3 runs 14 residues. CDR1 MRHNA and CDR2 SNTAGT come from the germline V gene. CDR3 residues: CASSGQGMRETQYF. The DNA for the CDR3 is TGTGCCAGCTCGGGACAGGGGATGAGAGAGACCCAGTACTTC.

The CDR3 region is CASTVGADTQYF. In DNA form, the CDR3 reads TGTGCCAGCACGGTAGGGGCCGATACGCAGTATTTT. The chain links TRBV6-1 to TRBJ2-3; weak D call: TRBD1 (5 bases). CDR1 and CDR2 (germline): MNHNS, SASEGT. The CDR3 length is 12 residues. Trimming removed 7 bases from V and 6 bases from J, with 11 bases in between.

Concerning this clone: Other DNA sequences in the sample encode the same CDR3. The chain links TRBV7-2 to TRBJ2-1; 10 nucleotides match TRBD2. The V gene's germline CDR1 is SGHTA and CDR2 FQGNSA. This CDR3 comprises 16 residues. Germline trimming cut 1 base from V and 2 bases from J; bases unmatched to any gene: 2. CDR3 DNA sequence: TGTGCCAGCAGCTTAGGTGGGACTAGCGCCTACAATGAGCAGTTCTTC. Protein sequence: CASSLGGTSAYNEQFF.

This chain uses TRBV28 with TRBJ1-1, with D unresolved. From germline, CDR1 is MDHEN and CDR2 SYDVKM. Trimming took off 3 bases at V and 0 bases at J, with 11 bases between the two ends. CDR3 length: 15 residues. CDR3 DNA sequence: TGTGCCAGCAGTTTTATCCCCCTCTTGAACACTGAAGCTTTCTTT. Amino acid sequence: CASSFIPLLNTEAFF. The whole variable domain, remainder taken from reference TRBV28 and TRBJ1-1, is DVKVTQSSRYLVKRTGEKVFLECVQDMDHENMFWYRQDPGLGLRLIYFSYDVKMKEKGDIPEGYSVSREKKERFSLILESASTNQTSMYLCASSFIPLLNTEAFFGQGTRLTVV.

Here the CDR3 reads CSASAAEQYF. As DNA, the CDR3 is TGCAGTGCTAGTGCGGCCGAGCAGTACTTC. The chain employs TRBV20-1 and TRBJ2-7; the D is unclear. The CDR3 is made up of 10 amino acids. Per the germline V gene, CDR1 is DFQATT and CDR2 is SNEGSKA (reference sequence). V shed 3 bases and J shed 6 bases, with 6 bases lying between them.

This rearrangement joins TRBV28 to TRBJ1-5; D is possibly TRBD1 (6 bases). This CDR3 has 14 amino acids. Trimming cost V 5 bases and J 3 bases, with 11 bases left between them. The germline V gene encodes CDR1 MDHEN and CDR2 SYDVKM. CDR3 sequence reads: CASSPRTDNQPQHF. The DNA of the CDR3 is TGTGCCAGCAGTCCTCGGACAGACAATCAGCCCCAGCATTTT.

CDR3 DNA sequence: TGCGCCAGCAGCCCTATCCCCCCGGATACGCAGTATTTT. Translating it yields CASSPIPPDTQYF. The chain recombines TRBV5-1 with TRBJ2-3; D remains unclear. Germline CDR1 SGHRS, CDR2 YFSETQ. V lost 4 bases to trimming and J lost 6 bases, with 12 bases between them. The CDR3 is made up of 13 amino acids.

This sequence joins TRBV15 and TRBJ2-5; D is perhaps TRBD1 (6 bases). V shed 0 bases and J shed 2 bases, with 13 bases lying between them. This CDR3 is built from 16 residues. CDR1 and CDR2 from the germline V gene are LNHNV and YYDKDF (reference sequence). The CDR3 DNA reads as TGTGCCACCAGCAGAGATAGGATAAGGGGGCAAGAGACCCAGTACTTC. This codes for CATSRDRIRGQETQYF.

The chain joins TRBV5-4 to TRBJ1-1, with a weak D call TRBD1 (5 bases). V lost 4 bases and J lost 0, with 13 bases in between. The CDR3 is 15 amino acids. Germline assignment: CDR1 SGHNT and CDR2 YYREEE (reference sequence). CDR3 DNA: TGTGCCAGCAGCCCGCCCGGGGGGATGAACACTGAAGCTTTCTTT. Amino acid sequence: CASSPPGGMNTEAFF.

This chain joins TRBV10-3 and TRBJ1-1, with unresolved D. Germline V CDR1 and CDR2: ENHRY, SYGVKD. This CDR3 is built from 12 residues. Trimming removed 11 bases from V and 6 bases from J, with 16 bases in between. The chain's CDR3 is CAASEARAEAFF. For the CDR3, the DNA is TGTGCCGCGAGTGAGGCTCGCGCTGAAGCTTTCTTT.

V and J are TRBV6-1 and TRBJ2-3, with TRBD2 matching over 7 bases. Germline trimming cut 8 bases from V and 1 base from J; bases unmatched to any gene: 6. Germline V lookup: CDR1 MNHNS, CDR2 SASEGT. The CDR3 totals 14 residues. The CDR3 DNA sequence: TGTGCCAGCGGGGGAGGGCGAGGCACAGATACGCAGTATTTT. Residues: CASGGGRGTDTQYF.